This passage covers 24 T cell receptor beta chains from one sample sequenced in a study of cytomegalovirus exposure and HLA in healthy donors. 60 Vbeta and 13 Jbeta primers were used in PCR. The assay was immunoSEQ multiplex PCR, and TCRdb's table has in-frame clones only and misses some. The repertoire holds 150,000 to 200,000 clones, with around three quarters as singletons. Sequencing was carried out using PBMCs. The receptors were gathered from a woman aged 30 to 39 in good health and CMV-seropositive.

As DNA, the CDR3 is TGTGCCACCAGCAGAGCAGGGGTCGGTGACAATGAGCAGTTCTTC. Translated, it gives CATSRAGVGDNEQFF. The gene calls are TRBV15 and TRBJ2-1; D possibly corresponds to TRBD1 (6 bases). CDR3 length: 15 amino acids. V was pared by 1 base and J by 5 bases, with 12 bases between. CDR1 and CDR2 (germline): LNHNV, YYDKDF (reference sequence).

J is TRBJ1-1 and V is TRBV5-1, with 8 bases that match TRBD1. The length of the CDR3 is 14 residues. Germline CDR1 reads SGHRS; CDR2 reads YFSETQ. The trim removed 4 bases at V and 4 bases at J, leaving 6 bases unmatched. Here the CDR3 DNA reads TGCGCCAGCAGCGGAACAACAGGGGGCACTGAAGCTTTCTTT. Protein product: CASSGTTGGTEAFF.

The chain combines TRBV6-6 with TRBJ2-7; no firm D call. CDR3 size: 15 residues. Germline CDR1 is MNHNY and CDR2 is SVGAGI (reference sequence). Trimming took off 2 bases at V and 2 bases at J, with 13 bases between the two ends. The CDR3 DNA is TGTGCCAGCAGTTACCCTCCCCAGTGGCCCTACGAGCAGTACTTC. Translating gives CASSYPPQWPYEQYF.

V gene TRBV28 combines with J gene TRBJ1-2; unclear D gene. V lost 5 bases to trimming and J lost 5 bases, with 12 bases between them. CDR1 is MDHEN and CDR2 is SYDVKM in the germline V gene. The CDR3 runs to 13 residues. Written as DNA, the CDR3 is TGTGCCAGCAGTGTCTCCGCGGCGTATGGCTACACCTTC. Amino acid sequence: CASSVSAAYGYTF.

Points on this clone: The germline gene is not matched at one end of the junction; a read error may be the cause. The rearrangement uses TRBV7-9 and TRBJ2-6; maybe TRBD2 (6 bases). This CDR3 spans 17 amino acids. Germline CDR1 and CDR2: SEHNR and FQNEAQ (reference sequence). CDR3: CASSLIGGGTGSNVLTF. In DNA form, the CDR3 reads TGTGCCAGCAGCTTAATCGGAGGAGGGACTGGGTCCAACGTCCTGACTTTC.

V and J are TRBV2 and TRBJ1-2, with a tentative D call TRBD1 (6 bases). The V and J ends lost 5 bases and 4 bases respectively, with 11 bases between them. This CDR3 is 13 amino acids long. Germline values: CDR1 SNHLY, CDR2 FYNNEI. The CDR3 sequence is CASSRQARYGYTF. CDR3 sequence (DNA): TGTGCCAGCAGTCGACAGGCTCGCTATGGCTACACCTTC.

The V and J genes are TRBV4-3 and TRBJ2-7; 11 bases align to TRBD2. The trim removed 0 bases at V and 3 bases at J, leaving 4 bases unmatched. CDR1 and CDR2 from the germline V gene are LGHNA and YSLEER. The CDR3 runs 16 residues. The CDR3, as DNA: TGCGCCAGCAGCCAAGAACTAGCGGGAGAGAACTACGAGCAGTACTTC. It encodes CASSQELAGENYEQYF.

This clone was seen a few times. J is TRBJ2-3 and V is TRBV28; 9 bases are shared with TRBD2. The ends lost 3 bases at V and 0 bases at J; junction bases unmatched: 4. This CDR3 contains 16 residues. Germline CDR1 and CDR2: MDHEN and SYDVKM. The CDR3 nucleotides are TGTGCCAGCAGTTTCCCTAGCGGGGAGAGCACAGATACGCAGTATTTT. Protein product: CASSFPSGESTDTQYF.

J is TRBJ1-5 and V is TRBV5-1; TRBD1 matches 10 bases. This CDR3 is built from 18 residues. The trim removed 3 bases at V and 4 bases at J, leaving 13 bases unmatched. Germline assignment: CDR1 SGHRS and CDR2 YFSETQ. In nucleotides, the CDR3 is TGCGCCAGCAGCTCTCGAATAGGACAGGGGGAGGGAAATCAGCCCCAGCATTTT. This sequence encodes CASSSRIGQGEGNQPQHF.

CDR3 bases: TGTGCCAGCAGGGACAGGGCCACTGAAGCTTTCTTT. It translates to CASRDRATEAFF. The rearrangement links TRBV6-1 to TRBJ1-1; TRBD1 agrees at 8 bases. V was pared by 6 bases and J by 4 bases, with 1 base of the junction left unmatched. Germline loops: CDR1 MNHNS, CDR2 SASEGT. CDR3 size: 12 residues.

V is TRBV27 and J is TRBJ1-1; TRBD1 matches 7 bases. CDR3 length equals 16 residues. CDR1 is MNHEY and CDR2 is SMNVEV in the germline V gene (reference sequence). Trimming took 0 bases from V and 0 from J; bases not matched to a gene: 4. CDR3 coding DNA: TGTGCCAGCAGTTTATCCCGACAGGGTTTGAACACTGAAGCTTTCTTT. This codes for CASSLSRQGLNTEAFF.

The rearrangement links TRBV2 to TRBJ2-5; D is uncertain. TRBJ2-7 explains the end of the DNA better; the J call may be wrong. Germline V gene lookup returns CDR1 SNHLY and CDR2 FYNNEI. This CDR3 is built from 15 residues. The CDR3 protein is CASSARFLSSYEQYF. The CDR3 DNA sequence: TGTGCCAGCAGCGCCCGTTTCTTAAGCTCCTACGAGCAGTACTTC.

The CDR3 protein is CATSRDADRGRFQPQHF. The CDR3 DNA follows: TGTGCCACCAGCAGAGATGCGGACAGGGGACGGTTTCAGCCCCAGCATTTT. The chain recombines TRBV15 with TRBJ1-5, with 9 bases matching TRBD1. CDR3 length: 17 residues. CDR1 and CDR2 (germline): LNHNV, YYDKDF (reference sequence). V was pared by 0 bases and J by 6 bases, with 9 bases of the junction left unmatched.

V usage is TRBV5-1 and J usage is TRBJ2-1; 7 nucleotides line up with TRBD2. Germline V lookup: CDR1 SGHRS, CDR2 YFSETQ. The trim removed 3 bases at V and 0 bases at J, leaving 3 bases unmatched. There are 15 residues in the CDR3. CDR3 sequence reads: CASSWEGFSYNEQFF. In DNA form, the CDR3 reads TGCGCCAGCAGCTGGGAGGGGTTCTCCTACAATGAGCAGTTCTTC. Looking up the rest from reference TRBV5-1 and TRBJ2-1 gives the full variable domain: KAGVTQTPRYLIKTRGQQVTLSCSPISGHRSVSWYQQTPGQGLQFLFEYFSETQRNKGNFPGRFSGRQFSNSRSEMNVSTLELGDSALYLCASSWEGFSYNEQFFGPGTRLTVL.

The CDR3 is CASSLAGGRQGYTF. The CDR3 DNA sequence: TGCGCCAGCAGCTTGGCAGGGGGAAGACAGGGCTACACCTTC. The V and J genes are TRBV5-1 and TRBJ1-2, with TRBD1 matching 7 bases. The CDR3 contains 14 residues. The germline gives CDR1 SGHRS, CDR2 YFSETQ. V lost 0 bases, J lost 8 bases, and 7 bases stayed unmatched.

The V gene is TRBV5-1, the J gene TRBJ1-6; D is perhaps TRBD1 (6 bases). Trimming took off 1 base at V and 8 bases at J, with 10 bases between the two ends. Germline V gives CDR1 SGHRS, CDR2 YFSETQ. This CDR3 comprises 14 residues. DNA of the CDR3: TGCGCCAGCAGCTTGACACACAGGGATTCACCCCTCCACTTT. This encodes CASSLTHRDSPLHF.

This chain uses TRBV19 with TRBJ2-5; D is perhaps TRBD2 (6 bases). The tail of the sequence fits TRBJ2-7 better, so the J call may be wrong. Germline loops: CDR1 LNHDA, CDR2 SQIVND (reference sequence). The CDR3 consists of 14 residues. DNA of the CDR3: TGTGCCAGTAGTATCCGGACTACCACCTACGAGCAGTACTTC. Protein: CASSIRTTTYEQYF.

The chain combines TRBV21-1 with TRBJ2-2; TRBD2, the table's D call, was not compared with the DNA. TRBV21-1 is recorded as a pseudogene. This CDR3 is built from 17 residues. The DNA of the CDR3 is TGTGCCAGCAGCAATGCACGGGGATCGGGGGACACCGGGGAGCTGTTTTTT. This encodes CASSNARGSGDTGELFF.

The rearrangement joins TRBV19 to TRBJ1-1, with a possible D match to TRBD1 (6 bases). Germline V gives CDR1 LNHDA, CDR2 SQIVND (reference sequence). The CDR3 is made up of 13 amino acids. Trimming removed 3 bases at V and 1 base at J, with 6 bases between. As DNA, the CDR3 is TGTGCCAGTAGTATGGGGGCGAACACTGAAGCTTTCTTT. This gives the protein CASSMGANTEAFF.

This sequence joins TRBV6-1 and TRBJ2-3; unclear D gene. The CDR3 runs 13 residues. Germline CDR1 is MNHNS and CDR2 is SASEGT. Trimming removed 4 bases at V and 6 bases at J, with 11 bases between. The CDR3 DNA reads as TGTGCCAGCAGTGCGAGAGGAGCTGATACGCAGTATTTT. Encoded protein: CASSARGADTQYF.

The V gene is TRBV7-2, the J gene TRBJ2-5, with 10 positions matching TRBD2. The assigned J gene may be wrong: the sequence end matches TRBJ2-7 better. Germline assignment: CDR1 SGHTA and CDR2 FQGNSA. The CDR3 runs 15 residues. The CDR3 DNA reads TGTGCCAGCAGCTTAGTAAGCGGGAGGGGTCGCGAGCAGTACTTC. This sequence encodes CASSLVSGRGREQYF.

The chain couples TRBV15 to TRBJ2-3, with TRBD2 matching over 7 bases. CDR3 length: 15 amino acids. Germline assignment: CDR1 LNHNV and CDR2 YYDKDF (reference sequence). Losses at the gene ends were 7 bases for V and 5 bases for J; bases not matched to a gene: 12. The CDR3 bases are TGTGCCACCACCCCGAGGACGGGAGGCCGAGATACGCAGTATTTT. Translation: CATTPRTGGRDTQYF.

This clone occurred once. V and J are TRBV5-1 and TRBJ2-7; D ambiguous. V lost 3 bases, J lost 5 bases, and 15 bases lay in between. Germline lookup yields CDR1 SGHRS and CDR2 YFSETQ. The CDR3 is made up of 14 amino acids. The CDR3 DNA follows: TGCGCCAGCAGCTCCTCAATCCTTCGGGACGAGCAGTACTTC. It translates to CASSSSILRDEQYF.

This clone has just one count. The chain joins TRBV11-3 to TRBJ2-7; TRBD1 agrees at 9 bases. The length of the CDR3 is 13 residues. After removal of 4 bases from V and 5 bases from J, the junction contained 3 bases not matched to a gene. CDR1 and CDR2 from the germline V gene are SGHNT and YENEEA. The CDR3 nucleotides are TGTGCCAGCAGCTGGACAGGGGATCACGAGCAGTACTTC. Amino acid sequence: CASSWTGDHEQYF.